This TCR beta chain was profiled in a study of T cells in Graves' hyperthyroidism and ophthalmopathy. At the level of the study: Peripheral blood draws took place at initial diagnosis, ahead of any treatment.

Trimming at V came to 3 bases and at J to 6 bases, leaving 7 bases not matched to a gene. Germline CDR1 and CDR2: MNHNS and SASEGT. This CDR3 contains 14 residues. Patients were excluded for uncontrolled infection, other autoimmune disease, pregnancy or lactation. TCR beta CDR3 regions were amplified from RNA transcripts. The HTBI set primed first-round TCR CDR3 RT-PCR. TCRdb ran MiXCR on the multiplex PCR reads and lists one entry per CDR3 protein. The data show over 500,000 distinct CDR3 sequences, with roughly 18% seen just once and roughly 18% held by the top ten. Study-wide findings and caveats: A model built on 13 V-J features separated ophthalmopathy from stable hyperthyroidism.

Points on this clonotype: The antigen remains undetermined.

Material: blood. The chain combines TRBV6-1 with TRBJ2-7; 8 bases fit TRBD1. This clonotype was sampled from a woman younger than 30 with Graves' ophthalmopathy. DNA of the CDR3: TGTGCCAGCAGTGACCAGGGGGCGCACTCCGAGCAGTACTTC. Protein: CASSDQGAHSEQYF.